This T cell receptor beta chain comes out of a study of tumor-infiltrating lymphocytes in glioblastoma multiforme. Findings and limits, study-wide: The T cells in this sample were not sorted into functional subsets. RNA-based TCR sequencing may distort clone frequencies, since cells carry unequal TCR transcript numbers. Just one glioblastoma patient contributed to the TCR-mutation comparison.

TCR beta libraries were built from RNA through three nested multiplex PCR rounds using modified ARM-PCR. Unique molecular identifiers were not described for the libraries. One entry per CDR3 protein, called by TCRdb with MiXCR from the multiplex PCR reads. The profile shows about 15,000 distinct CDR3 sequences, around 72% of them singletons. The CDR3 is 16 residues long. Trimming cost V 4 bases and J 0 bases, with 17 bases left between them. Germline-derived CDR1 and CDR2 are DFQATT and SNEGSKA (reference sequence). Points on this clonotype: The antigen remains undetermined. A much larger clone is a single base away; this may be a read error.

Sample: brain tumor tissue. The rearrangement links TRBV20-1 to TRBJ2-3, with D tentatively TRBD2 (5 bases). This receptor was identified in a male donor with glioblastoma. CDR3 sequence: CSAIDRPTGSTDTQYF. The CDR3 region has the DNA TGCAGTGCTATAGATCGGCCGACGGGAAGCACAGATACGCAGTATTTT.